A single sample gave rise to the 16 T cell receptor beta chains below, sequenced in a study of blood T cells in healthy people across ages. With a J-beta primer mix and a sample-barcoded 5' primer, a second PCR ran roughly 7 to 11 cycles. TCRdb analysed the 5' RACE reads with MiXCR anew, one entry per CDR3 protein. Here the sample spans around 1,800,000 distinct CDR3 sequences, around 40% being singletons. The sample consisted of blood. The receptors come from a human donor in good health.

This clonotype was seen only a few times. V and J are TRBV5-1 and TRBJ2-3; a possible D gene is TRBD2 (6 bases). V lost 6 bases and J 0 bases, leaving 11 bases between the germline ends. Germline CDR1 and CDR2: SGHRS and YFSETQ. The CDR3 extends over 14 amino acids. In nucleotides, the CDR3 is TGCGCCAGCACGCGAGGGACTAGCACAGATACGCAGTATTTT. Its protein product is CASTRGTSTDTQYF. Together with reference TRBV5-1 and TRBJ2-3, the CDR3 gives the full variable domain: KAGVTQTPRYLIKTRGQQVTLSCSPISGHRSVSWYQQTPGQGLQFLFEYFSETQRNKGNFPGRFSGRQFSNSRSEMNVSTLELGDSALYLCASTRGTSTDTQYFGPGTRLTVL.

V is TRBV7-9 and J is TRBJ2-7; D possibly corresponds to TRBD1 (5 bases). The V end was cut by 4 bases, the J end by 2 bases, with 12 bases between. Germline V gives CDR1 SEHNR, CDR2 FQNEAQ (reference sequence). This CDR3 is 14 amino acids long. The CDR3 here is CASSSWTNTYEQYF. CDR3 nucleotides: TGTGCCAGCAGCTCCTGGACAAATACCTACGAGCAGTACTTC.

Ten or more counts support this clonotype. The chain has TRBV27 and TRBJ1-2; D call uncertain. Germline V gene sequence: CDR1 MNHEY, CDR2 SMNVEV (reference sequence). This CDR3 region has 11 residues. Trimming cost V 5 bases and J 7 bases, with 8 bases left between them. In nucleotides, the CDR3 is TGTGCCAGCAGTCCACGGACTGGCTACACCTTC. It specifies CASSPRTGYTF.

The chain links TRBV29-1 to TRBJ1-2; D is uncertain. CDR3 length: 11 amino acids. The V end was cut by 3 bases, the J end by 6 bases, with 8 bases between. The germline gives CDR1 SQVTM, CDR2 ANQGSEA. Written as DNA, the CDR3 is TGCAGCGTTGATGCCGACGATGGCTACACCTTC. Protein: CSVDADDGYTF.

On this clonotype: At one boundary the junction diverges from the germline segment, which might be a read error. The chain joins TRBV29-1 to TRBJ2-1, with D unclear. The CDR3 runs 14 residues. The V gene's germline CDR1 is SQVTM and CDR2 ANQGSEA. The CDR3 nucleotides read TGCAGCCTTGATTCCCAAAGCTCCTACAATGAGCAGTTCTTC. Translating it yields CSLDSQSSYNEQFF.

This clonotype was seen at least ten times. The chain joins TRBV7-2 to TRBJ1-2, with TRBD1 matching 7 bases. The germline V gene encodes CDR1 SGHTA and CDR2 FQGNSA. CDR3 length: 14 amino acids. The J segment lost 3 bases and the V segment lost 5 bases, leaving 6 bases of the junction unmatched. The CDR3 DNA is TGTGCCAGCAGCCGATCACAGGGGCACTATGGCTACACCTTC. The encoded protein is CASSRSQGHYGYTF.

The rearrangement joins TRBV4-2 to TRBJ2-1; TRBD1 aligns across 9 bases. CDR3 size: 16 residues. V was pared by 0 bases and J by 5 bases, with 5 bases of the junction left unmatched. The V gene's germline CDR1 is LGHNA and CDR2 YNFKEQ. The CDR3 bases are TGTGCCAGCAGCCAAGATGGGACAGGGTCCGACAATGAGCAGTTCTTC. Protein: CASSQDGTGSDNEQFF.

This clonotype was detected a few times. V is TRBV6-6 and J is TRBJ1-2, with D hard to call. Trimming took 5 bases from V and 8 from J, leaving 18 bases between them. The CDR3 runs 14 residues. Looked up from germline, CDR1 is MNHNY and CDR2 is SVGAGI (reference sequence). CDR3 residues: CASSNSSPGGGYTF. In nucleotides, the CDR3 is TGTGCCAGCAGTAACAGTAGTCCAGGAGGAGGCTACACCTTC.

This clonotype has only a few counts. The chain couples TRBV27 to TRBJ2-3; D is uncertain. Between the trimmed V and J ends, which lost 2 bases and 4 bases, there was a span of 13 bases. Germline lookup yields CDR1 MNHEY and CDR2 SMNVEV (reference sequence). CDR3 length equals 15 residues. The chain's CDR3 is CASSLGIGRPDTQYF. The CDR3 DNA sequence: TGTGCCAGCAGTTTAGGGATCGGGCGGCCAGATACGCAGTATTTT.

V and J are TRBV6-2 or TRBV6-3 and TRBJ1-2; D call uncertain. The CDR3 has 14 residues. CDR1 and CDR2 from the germline V gene are MNHEY and SVGEGT. Deletions cut 8 bases from V and 7 bases from J, with 20 bases between. The CDR3 loop is CASDGGLLFPGYTF. CDR3 sequence (DNA): TGTGCCAGCGACGGCGGGTTACTTTTCCCTGGCTACACCTTC.

The chain recombines TRBV27 with TRBJ1-1; D unresolved. Germline CDR1 is MNHEY and CDR2 is SMNVEV (reference sequence). The CDR3 covers 14 residues. V lost 8 bases and J lost 3, with 16 bases in between. Written as DNA, the CDR3 is TGTGCCAGCCGCCTTCTTACTTTGGACACTGAAGCTTTCTTT. This codes for CASRLLTLDTEAFF.

The V gene is TRBV9, the J gene TRBJ2-3; no firm D call. The V gene's germline CDR1 is SGDLS and CDR2 YYNGEE. The CDR3 has 14 residues. Trimming stripped 0 bases from V and 10 bases from J, with 15 bases between. CDR3 loop: CASSVARAPGAQYF. Here the CDR3 DNA reads TGTGCCAGCAGCGTAGCTCGCGCTCCTGGAGCGCAGTATTTT. The full variable domain, rest sourced from reference TRBV9 and TRBJ2-3, is DSGVTQTPKHLITATGQRVTLRCSPRSGDLSVYWYQQSLDQGLQFLIQYYNGEERAKGNILERFSAQQFPDLHSELNLSSLELGDSALYFCASSVARAPGAQYFGPGTRLTVL.

The rearrangement joins TRBV12-5 to TRBJ1-1; unclear D gene. There are 13 residues in the CDR3. Trimming took 3 bases from V and 4 from J, leaving 9 bases between them. CDR1 is LGHNT and CDR2 is FRNRAP in the germline V gene. The CDR3 coding sequence is TGTGCTAGTGGTTTCGCCCTTGGCACTGAAGCTTTCTTT. It translates to CASGFALGTEAFF.

V gene TRBV12-3 or TRBV12-4 combines with J gene TRBJ1-2, with TRBD1 as a possible D gene (5 bases). V was shortened by 6 bases and J by 2 bases, with 13 bases between the two germline ends. The CDR3 runs to 14 residues. This CDR3 is CASRGDSVNYGYTF. The CDR3 DNA is TGTGCCAGCAGGGGGGATTCCGTCAACTATGGCTACACCTTC.

The chain recombines TRBV6-1 with TRBJ2-3; D gene uncertain. This CDR3 spans 13 amino acids. Looked up from germline, CDR1 is MNHNS and CDR2 is SASEGT. Trimming cost V 3 bases and J 3 bases, with 7 bases left between them. The CDR3 sequence: CASSDRFTDTQYF. The CDR3 DNA follows: TGTGCCAGCAGTGACAGGTTTACAGATACGCAGTATTTT.

The sample holds a few counts of this clonotype. J is TRBJ1-2 and V is TRBV7-9; D may be TRBD1 (5 bases). V was shortened by 4 bases and J by 4 bases, with 16 bases between the two germline ends. This CDR3 comprises 15 residues. From germline, CDR1 is SEHNR and CDR2 FQNEAQ (reference sequence). The CDR3 region is CASSSSRGGSYGYTF. As DNA, the CDR3 is TGTGCCAGCAGCTCCTCCCGGGGGGGTTCCTATGGCTACACCTTC.